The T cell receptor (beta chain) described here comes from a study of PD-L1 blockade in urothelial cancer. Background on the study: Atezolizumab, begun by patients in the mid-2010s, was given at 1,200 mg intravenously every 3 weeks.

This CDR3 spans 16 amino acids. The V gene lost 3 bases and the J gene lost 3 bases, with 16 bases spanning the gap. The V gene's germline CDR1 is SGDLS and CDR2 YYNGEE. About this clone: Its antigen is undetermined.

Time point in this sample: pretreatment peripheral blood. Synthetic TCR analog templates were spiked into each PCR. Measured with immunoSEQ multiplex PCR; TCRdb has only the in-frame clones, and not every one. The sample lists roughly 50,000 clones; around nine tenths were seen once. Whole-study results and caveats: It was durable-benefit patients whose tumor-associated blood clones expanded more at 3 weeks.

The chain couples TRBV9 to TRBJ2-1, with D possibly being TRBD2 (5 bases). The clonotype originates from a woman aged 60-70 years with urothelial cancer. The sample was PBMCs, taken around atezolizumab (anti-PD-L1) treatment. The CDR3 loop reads CASSDHRGGRYNEQFF. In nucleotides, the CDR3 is TGTGCCAGCAGCGATCACAGAGGCGGGCGCTACAATGAGCAGTTCTTC. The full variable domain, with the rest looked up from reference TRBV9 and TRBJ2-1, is DSGVTQTPKHLITATGQRVTLRCSPRSGDLSVYWYQQSLDQGLQFLIQYYNGEERAKGNILERFSAQQFPDLHSELNLSSLELGDSALYFCASSDHRGGRYNEQFFGPGTRLTVL.